These T cell receptor beta chains were read from a single sample in a study of cytomegalovirus exposure and HLA in healthy donors. Sequencing used immunoSEQ multiplex PCR; TCRdb keeps in-frame clones, though not all of them. The repertoire consists of some 130,000 clones, with 70% to 85% occurring once and the leading ten covering approximately 30%. The sequenced sample consisted of PBMCs. These receptors originate from a man aged 30-40 years in good health and CMV-seropositive. Each CDR3 is given with its conserved first and last residue. A D gene is named only where the DNA matches it firmly. The size entry is marked missing in some rows and otherwise reads once, few, many or a size class.

D gene: TRBD1
V gene: TRBV2
CDR3 length: 14
J gene: TRBJ1-1
clone size: .
CDR3 protein: CASSEQGARTEAFF
CDR3 DNA: TGTGCCAGCAGTGAACAGGGGGCGCGTACTGAAGCTTTCTTT

D gene: TRBD2
V gene: TRBV5-1
CDR3 length: 16
J gene: TRBJ2-3
clone size: .
CDR3 protein: CASSQGTSTHSDTQYF
CDR3 DNA: TGCGCCAGCAGCCAAGGGACTAGCACTCATTCGGATACGCAGTATTTT

D gene: TRBD1
V gene: TRBV9
CDR3 length: 12
J gene: TRBJ2-2
clone size: .
CDR3 protein: CASSVGQGKLFF
CDR3 DNA: TGTGCCAGCAGCGTAGGACAGGGGAAACTGTTTTTT

D gene: .
V gene: TRBV5-5
CDR3 length: 14
J gene: TRBJ1-1
clone size: .
CDR3 protein: CASSLVAGNTEAFF
CDR3 DNA: TGTGCCAGCAGCTTGGTGGCAGGGAACACTGAAGCTTTCTTT

D gene: .
V gene: TRBV7-3
CDR3 length: 16
J gene: TRBJ2-2
clone size: .
CDR3 protein: CASSRDEGGNTGELFF
CDR3 DNA: TGTGCCAGCAGCCGCGATGAGGGAGGGAACACCGGGGAGCTGTTTTTT

D gene: .
V gene: TRBV4-2
CDR3 length: 18
J gene: TRBJ1-2
clone size: .
CDR3 protein: CASSQETLPLGGGYGYTF
CDR3 DNA: TGTGCCAGCAGCCAAGAAACCCTCCCCCTGGGGGGAGGCTATGGCTACACCTTC

D gene: TRBD1
V gene: TRBV10-3
CDR3 length: 15
J gene: TRBJ1-4
clone size: .
CDR3 protein: CAITQGDRPNEKLFF
CDR3 DNA: TGTGCCATCACACAAGGGGACAGGCCTAATGAAAAACTGTTTTTT

D gene: .
V gene: TRBV29-1
CDR3 length: 13
J gene: TRBJ1-1
clone size: once
CDR3 protein: CSVKTVMNTEAFF
CDR3 DNA: TGCAGCGTTAAGACAGTTATGAACACTGAAGCTTTCTTT

D gene: TRBD1
V gene: TRBV19
CDR3 length: 12
J gene: TRBJ1-1
clone size: .
CDR3 protein: CASRTGHNEAFF
CDR3 DNA: TGTGCCAGTCGGACAGGCCACAACGAAGCTTTCTTT

D gene: TRBD2
V gene: TRBV5-1
CDR3 length: 20
J gene: TRBJ2-3
clone size: .
CDR3 protein: CASSPTSLWREPRSTDTQYF
CDR3 DNA: TGCGCCAGCAGCCCAACATCGTTGTGGCGGGAGCCCCGAAGCACAGATACGCAGTATTTT

D gene: .
V gene: TRBV5-1
CDR3 length: 15
J gene: TRBJ1-4
clone size: .
CDR3 protein: CASSLEGGSNEKLFF
CDR3 DNA: TGCGCCAGCAGCCTAGAGGGAGGGTCTAATGAAAAACTGTTTTTT

D gene: .
V gene: TRBV14
CDR3 length: 12
J gene: TRBJ1-1
clone size: .
CDR3 protein: CASSLGPSGAFF
CDR3 DNA: TGTGCCAGCAGCCTCGGACCCTCGGGGGCTTTCTTT

D gene: .
V gene: TRBV5-4
CDR3 length: 12
J gene: TRBJ1-1
clone size: .
CDR3 protein: CASSSEGTEAFF
CDR3 DNA: TGTGCCAGCAGCTCTGAGGGCACTGAAGCTTTCTTT

D gene: .
V gene: TRBV7-9
CDR3 length: 14
J gene: TRBJ1-4
clone size: .
CDR3 protein: CASSRGGSNEKLFF
CDR3 DNA: TGTGCCAGCAGCCGTGGCGGGTCTAATGAAAAACTGTTTTTT

D gene: .
V gene: TRBV5-1
CDR3 length: 15
J gene: TRBJ2-7
clone size: .
CDR3 protein: CASSSTSDRSTKQYF
CDR3 DNA: TGCGCCAGCAGCTCGACTTCGGACAGATCTACGAAGCAGTACTTC

D gene: TRBD2
V gene: TRBV7-2
CDR3 length: 16
J gene: TRBJ2-2
clone size: .
CDR3 protein: CASSVGGRANTGELFF
CDR3 DNA: TGTGCCAGCAGCGTCGGCGGGAGGGCGAACACCGGGGAGCTGTTTTTT

D gene: TRBD1
V gene: TRBV7-6
CDR3 length: 17
J gene: TRBJ2-3
clone size: .
CDR3 protein: CASSLGQGDRVTDTQYF
CDR3 DNA: TGTGCCAGCAGCTTGGGACAGGGGGATCGAGTCACAGATACGCAGTATTTT

D gene: TRBD2
V gene: TRBV6-4
CDR3 length: 13
J gene: TRBJ2-3
clone size: .
CDR3 protein: CASSGGGRDTQYF
CDR3 DNA: TGTGCCAGCAGTGGGGGCGGGAGAGATACGCAGTATTTT

D gene: .
V gene: TRBV7-3
CDR3 length: 14
J gene: TRBJ2-5
clone size: .
CDR3 protein: CASSLGGGLETQYF
CDR3 DNA: TGTGCCAGCAGCTTGGGGGGGGGCCTTGAGACCCAGTACTTC

D gene: .
V gene: TRBV5-1
CDR3 length: 13
J gene: TRBJ2-5
clone size: .
CDR3 protein: CASSLQGRETQYF
CDR3 DNA: TGCGCCAGCAGCTTACAGGGTCGAGAGACCCAGTACTTC

D gene: .
V gene: TRBV18
CDR3 length: 15
J gene: TRBJ1-5
clone size: .
CDR3 protein: CASSPVVLRGQPQHF
CDR3 DNA: TGTGCCAGCTCACCCGTGGTGTTGCGGGGTCAGCCCCAGCATTTT

D gene: TRBD2
V gene: TRBV5-1
CDR3 length: 18
J gene: TRBJ2-1
clone size: .
CDR3 protein: CASRTGLGGMRGSNEQFF
CDR3 DNA: TGCGCCAGCAGGACCGGACTAGGAGGCATGAGAGGTTCCAATGAGCAGTTCTTC

D gene: .
V gene: TRBV7-9
CDR3 length: 16
J gene: TRBJ2-3
clone size: .
CDR3 protein: CASSLEGSGLRDTQYF
CDR3 DNA: TGTGCCAGCAGCTTAGAGGGGTCAGGGCTAAGAGATACGCAGTATTTT

D gene: TRBD2
V gene: TRBV11-3
CDR3 length: 15
J gene: TRBJ2-2
clone size: .
CDR3 protein: CASSPSSGSSGELFF
CDR3 DNA: TGTGCCAGCAGCCCGTCTAGCGGGAGTAGCGGGGAGCTGTTTTTT

D gene: .
V gene: TRBV2
CDR3 length: 15
J gene: TRBJ2-4
clone size: .
CDR3 protein: CASRGRKLAKNIQYF
CDR3 DNA: TGTGCCAGCAGAGGGAGGAAACTAGCCAAAAACATTCAGTACTTC

D gene: .
V gene: TRBV7-9
CDR3 length: 12
J gene: TRBJ2-3
clone size: once
CDR3 protein: CASSRGADTQYF
CDR3 DNA: TGTGCCAGCAGCAGGGGTGCAGATACGCAGTATTTT

D gene: TRBD2
V gene: TRBV15
CDR3 length: 17
J gene: TRBJ2-1
clone size: .
CDR3 protein: CATSRTSGGSSYNEQFF
CDR3 DNA: TGTGCCACCAGCAGGACTAGCGGGGGTAGCTCCTACAATGAGCAGTTCTTC